This TCR beta chain was recovered during a study of technical replicates of blood from a few donors (dated by TCRdb to between 2016 and 2019). The junction carries 35 bases between V and J, which are trimmed by 7 bases and 5 bases respectively. From cysteine to phenylalanine, the CDR3 is 20 amino acids long. The read is trimmed to its CDR3 DNA, 60 bases read in frame from base 1. CDR1 and CDR2 are drawn from the germline V gene: SNHLY, FYNNEI. Concerning this clone: Its antigen remains undetermined. No much larger clonotype is one base removed from it; base qualities were not supplied.

The library was built by means of the immunoSEQ multiplex PCR assay. Not all clones reach the TCRdb copy of this immuneACCESS table, which keeps in-frame sequences only. Checked studies attribute under half of the gap to unresolved V genes and leave the rest unexplained. The sample table contains more than 80,000 clones; only one count was recorded for approximately 96% of them. The ten largest clonotypes hold about 0.31% of the sample. The V gene is TRBV2 and the J gene is TRBJ2-5; the D gene cannot be resolved beyond TRBD1 or TRBD2, each matching 9 bases. The TCR originated in a human donor in good health. The material sequenced was T cells isolated from PBMCs. The CDR3 is CASTSDRGGRAGGFGETQYF. The nucleotide sequence is given as TGTGCCAGCACCTCGGACAGGGGTGGGAGAGCGGGAGGTTTTGGGGAGACCCAGTACTTC.